The sequence of this TCR beta chain was determined in a study of blood T cell repertoires in COVID-19. Study at large: Italy, Spain and the United States were the sources of the convalescent and acute COVID-19 samples. T cells, B-cell-depleted T cells, or PBMCs provided the cDNA or gDNA that served as material.

Authors' processing steps: It was from reference gene primer amplification that nucleated cell counts were estimated. Here immunoSEQ multiplex PCR was the method, and the copy in TCRdb shows in-frame clones only, minus some. Clonal size and the V and J genes are those of that table, whereas D and trimming came from the DNA. Here the sample spans 99,000 or so clones, roughly 80% being singletons. V shed 6 bases and J shed 4 bases, with 12 bases lying between them. This CDR3 spans 13 amino acids. Germline CDR1 and CDR2: SGHDN and FVKESK. This clone was recorded a few times. The sequence derives from a man aged 60 to 75 with acute or convalescent COVID-19. The V call is TRBV14, the J call TRBJ1-2, with D tentatively TRBD1 (6 bases). The specimen sequenced was peripheral blood. The CDR3 nucleotides are TGTGCCAGCAGTCACGACAGGACCTATGGCTACACCTTC. Translating it yields CASSHDRTYGYTF.